Following are 17 T cell receptor beta chains from one sample sequenced in a study of CD8 T cells in ankylosing spondylitis. Via MiXCR, TCRdb re-called the 5' RACE reads, giving one row per CDR3 protein. The table includes 150,000 to 200,000 distinct CDR3 sequences, around 9.6% detected once. Material: blood, either unsorted or a sorted T cell fraction (not recorded which). These TCRs come from a female donor with ankylosing spondylitis or in good health (not recorded which).

This clonotype turned up a few times. The rearrangement uses TRBV7-2 and TRBJ2-7, with a possible D match to TRBD2 (5 bases). Trimming removed 5 bases at V and 7 bases at J, with 12 bases between. Germline V gene lookup returns CDR1 SGHTA and CDR2 FQGNSA. CDR3 size: 12 residues. Written as DNA, the CDR3 is TGTGCCAGCAGCCCCCCGGGAATGGAGCAGTACTTC. Residues: CASSPPGMEQYF.

This sequence joins TRBV30 and TRBJ2-3; 10 bases are a match to TRBD2. The junction had 7 bases not matched to a gene; V was cut back by 2 bases and J by 5 bases. The CDR3 runs 15 residues. Per germline, CDR1 GTSNPN and CDR2 SVGIG (reference sequence). The CDR3 protein is CAWSNLAGVGDTQYF. The CDR3 DNA is TGTGCCTGGAGTAATCTAGCGGGAGTGGGAGATACGCAGTATTTT.

This clonotype was recorded a few times. J is TRBJ1-1 and V is TRBV29-1; 9 nucleotides match TRBD1. This CDR3 has 15 amino acids. Per the germline V gene, CDR1 is SQVTM and CDR2 is ANQGSEA. J lost 0 bases, V lost 4 bases, and 6 bases had no gene match. This CDR3 reads CSVAVTGGLNTEAFF. Written as DNA, the CDR3 is TGCAGCGTTGCCGTGACAGGGGGGTTGAACACTGAAGCTTTCTTT.

V usage is TRBV7-8 and J usage is TRBJ2-7, with 7 bases identical to TRBD2. Trimming cost V 1 base and J 4 bases; bases outside gene matches: 10. The germline V gene has CDR1 SGHVS and CDR2 FQNEAQ. The CDR3 is 16 amino acids. In DNA form, the CDR3 reads TGTGCCAGCAGCTTAGGAACTAGCGTTCCTTCTTACGAGCAGTACTTC. Translation gives CASSLGTSVPSYEQYF.

The chain uses TRBV12-5 and TRBJ1-5, with D unclear. CDR1 and CDR2 (germline): LGHNT, FRNRAP. CDR3 length: 15 residues. V was cut by 3 bases and J by 0 bases, with 9 bases left in between. CDR3 amino acids: CASGFTDYSNQPQHF. CDR3 bases: TGTGCTAGTGGTTTCACGGATTATAGCAATCAGCCCCAGCATTTT.

This clonotype was observed many times. V and J are TRBV27 and TRBJ2-1; 12 nucleotides align to TRBD2. V gave up 6 bases and J gave up 8 bases; unmatched junction bases: 8. This CDR3 has 15 residues. The V gene's germline CDR1 is MNHEY and CDR2 SMNVEV (reference sequence). The CDR3 protein is CASSQSTSGSHEQFF. CDR3 sequence (DNA): TGTGCCAGCAGCCAGTCGACTAGCGGGAGTCATGAGCAGTTCTTC.

There are a few counts of this clonotype. The chain recombines TRBV9 with TRBJ2-1; D is possibly TRBD1 or TRBD2 (6 bases each). V was trimmed by 3 bases and J by 1 base, leaving 17 bases between them. Germline V CDR1 and CDR2: SGDLS, YYNGEE. CDR3 length equals 17 residues. The CDR3 region has the DNA TGTGCCAGCAGCGCCAACAGGGACTTTATTTCCTACAATGAGCAGTTCTTC. This codes for CASSANRDFISYNEQFF. Full variable domain (missing parts from reference TRBV9 and TRBJ2-1): DSGVTQTPKHLITATGQRVTLRCSPRSGDLSVYWYQQSLDQGLQFLIQYYNGEERAKGNILERFSAQQFPDLHSELNLSSLELGDSALYFCASSANRDFISYNEQFFGPGTRLTVL.

This clonotype was seen repeatedly, ten times or more. The chain recombines TRBV20-1 with TRBJ2-1; no definite D call. This CDR3 has 13 amino acids. V was trimmed by 6 bases and J by 0 bases, leaving 9 bases between them. CDR1 is DFQATT, CDR2 SNEGSKA, per germline (reference sequence). CDR3 in amino acids: CSAELTSYNEQFF. The CDR3, as DNA: TGCAGTGCCGAATTGACCTCCTACAATGAGCAGTTCTTC.

In this sample, this clonotype turned up many times. The J gene is TRBJ2-2, the V gene TRBV29-1; no clear D. In germline, CDR1 is SQVTM, CDR2 ANQGSEA. There are 12 residues in the CDR3. V shed 4 bases and J shed 1 base, with 4 bases lying between them. CDR3: CSVGRNTGELFF. Written as DNA, the CDR3 is TGCAGCGTTGGACGGAACACCGGGGAGCTGTTTTTT.

In its sample, this clonotype was seen many times. The rearrangement uses TRBV9 and TRBJ2-5, with 8 bases aligning to TRBD2. Germline CDR1 is SGDLS and CDR2 is YYNGEE. The length of the CDR3 is 11 residues. Unmatched junction bases numbered 2, after V lost 4 bases and J lost 9 bases. The CDR3 coding sequence is TGTGCCAGCAGCCCCGGGGGGGCCCAGTACTTC. As protein: CASSPGGAQYF.

V usage is TRBV5-8 and J usage is TRBJ2-7, with D possibly matching TRBD2 (6 bases). The ends were cut back, 2 bases at V and 5 bases at J, with 14 bases in the middle. The CDR3 is made up of 14 amino acids. Germline V gene sequence: CDR1 SGHTS, CDR2 YDEGEE. The DNA for the CDR3 is TGTGCCAGCAGCTTTGTGGGAGGTAGGCACGAGCAGTACTTC. Its translation is CASSFVGGRHEQYF. The full variable domain, its missing parts supplied by reference TRBV5-8 and TRBJ2-7, is EAGVTQSPTHLIKTRGQQATLRCSPISGHTSVYWYQQALGLGLQFLLWYDEGEERNRGNFPPRFSGRQFPNYSSELNVNALELEDSALYLCASSFVGGRHEQYFGPGTRLTVT.

This clonotype was counted between two and nine times. The chain joins TRBV7-9 to TRBJ2-2; perhaps TRBD2 as D (5 bases). V was pared by 2 bases and J by 5 bases, with 9 bases between. The germline gives CDR1 SEHNR, CDR2 FQNEAQ (reference sequence). CDR3 length: 14 amino acids. CDR3 loop: CASSLPGWTGELFF. The CDR3 coding sequence is TGTGCCAGCAGCTTACCGGGATGGACCGGGGAGCTGTTTTTT.

This clonotype has just a few counts. V usage is TRBV10-3 and J usage is TRBJ2-7, with TRBD1 identical over 11 bases. The germline V gene has CDR1 ENHRY and CDR2 SYGVKD. The CDR3 runs to 14 residues. J was trimmed by 3 bases and V by 6 bases; bases with no gene match: 4. This CDR3 reads CAISLGTGGYEQYF. The CDR3 DNA reads TGTGCCATCAGCCTAGGGACAGGGGGCTACGAGCAGTACTTC.

The chain joins TRBV4-1 to TRBJ1-1, with TRBD1 as a possible D gene (5 bases). From germline, CDR1 is MGHRA and CDR2 YSYEKL. CDR3 size: 17 residues. V was trimmed by 4 bases and J by 1 base, leaving 19 bases between them. CDR3 coding DNA: TGCGCCAGCAGCCTCGGCGGGGGAGCCCCCGGGAACACTGAAGCTTTCTTT. Translation gives CASSLGGGAPGNTEAFF.

This clonotype has ten or more counts. The CDR3 is CASSFPGLQYNEQFF. The CDR3 nucleotides are TGTGCCAGCAGCTTCCCGGGACTACAATACAATGAGCAGTTCTTC. V usage is TRBV7-9 and J usage is TRBJ2-1; 7 bases agree with TRBD2. The CDR3 spans 15 residues. With 3 bases clipped from V and 4 bases from J, the junction kept 6 bases outside the gene matches. The germline gives CDR1 SEHNR, CDR2 FQNEAQ (reference sequence).

In its sample, this clonotype is medium-sized (0.01 to 0.1%). J is TRBJ2-1 and V is TRBV24-1; TRBD2 agrees at 11 bases. CDR3 length: 15 amino acids. J gave up 5 bases and V 9 bases, and 8 bases lay outside the gene matches. CDR1 and CDR2 (germline): KGHDR, SFDVKD. The CDR3 loop reads CATGRLAGGDNEQFF. For the CDR3, the DNA is TGTGCCACCGGCCGGCTAGCGGGAGGTGACAATGAGCAGTTCTTC.

There are a few counts of this clonotype. The rearrangement uses TRBV7-9 and TRBJ2-1; no firm D call. This CDR3 spans 17 amino acids. Germline CDR1 reads SEHNR; CDR2 reads FQNEAQ (reference sequence). Trimming removed 5 bases from V and 5 bases from J, with 22 bases in between. CDR3 bases: TGTGCCAGCAGCCTCCTCGACATACGGTTCGACAACAATGAGCAGTTCTTC. It specifies CASSLLDIRFDNNEQFF.